This TCR beta chain came from a study of T cells in narcolepsy. TCRdb keeps only in-frame clones here, not all; method: immunoSEQ multiplex PCR. The sample contains fewer than 40,000 clones, roughly 80% of which appear only once. A word on this clone: Its antigen is not known.

Findings and caveats of the study: Autoreactive clone sequences were missing from some blood memory CD4+ repertoires.

The sequenced sample consisted of CD45RA- memory CD4+ T cells from PBMCs. The sequence was collected from a human donor with narcolepsy.

The CDR3 DNA reads TGTGCCAGCAGGCACCGGGACAAAGATCTCTCTGGCTACACCTTC. This gives the protein CASRHRDKDLSGYTF. The chain is built from TRBV7-9 and TRBJ1-2; D is perhaps TRBD1 (6 bases). Trimming took off 6 bases at V and 7 bases at J, with 21 bases between the two ends. Per the germline V gene, CDR1 is SEHNR and CDR2 is FQNEAQ (reference sequence). There are 15 residues in the CDR3.